This TCR beta chain was profiled in a study of tumor and adjacent non-tumor tissue in lung cancer. This clonotype was recorded once. The junction differs from germline at one of its ends, possibly a read error. The CDR3 is 18 amino acids. CDR1 MNHNY and CDR2 SVGAGI come from the germline V gene (reference sequence). The template was RNA from unsorted bulk tissue. A modified ARM-PCR protocol with three rounds of nested PCR amplified TCRbeta. TCRdb reprocessed the multiplex PCR reads via MiXCR and lists one record per CDR3 protein. This sample has 95,000 to 150,000 distinct CDR3 sequences, with 60% to 70% found just once.

The chain has TRBV6-6 and TRBJ2-6; 7 bases fit TRBD1. Specimen: lung tumor tissue. The sequence came from a man aged 25 to 40 with non-small cell lung cancer. CDR3 in DNA: TGTGCCGGCAGTTCCACCGGGACAGTGAGCTCCGGGGCCAACGTCCTGACTTTC. Translating it yields CAGSSTGTVSSGANVLTF.